This T cell receptor beta chain was identified in a study of early T cells in non-severe SARS-CoV-2 infection. Study context: Unsorted whole blood bulk RNA was sequenced, with unpaired chains.

In the library, individual cDNA molecules carried attached unique molecular identifiers. Each CDR3 protein gets one entry after TCRdb re-called the 5' RACE reads with MiXCR. The sample lists 55,000 to 80,000 distinct CDR3 sequences, 9.5% to 12% seen once, with 5.5% to 6% in the top ten. Overall study results and limits: Reliance on VDJdb matching favored anti-spike CD8 responses; private and CD4 specificities were missed.

The CDR3 extends over 17 amino acids. Deletions cut 0 bases from V and 0 bases from J, with 12 bases between. Germline V gives CDR1 ENHRY, CDR2 SYGVKD. This clonotype was seen repeatedly, ten times or more. Antigen specificity is unknown. The specimen was whole blood, collected at baseline. This TCR was recovered from an adult who was a healthcare worker with PCR-confirmed SARS-CoV-2 infection or an uninfected control (not recorded which). This chain links TRBV10-3 with TRBJ1-3; a possible D gene is TRBD1 (5 bases). The CDR3 loop reads CAISESVWRGSGNTIYF. Written as DNA, the CDR3 is TGTGCCATCAGTGAGTCGGTTTGGAGGGGCTCTGGAAACACCATATATTTT.